This TCR beta chain was identified during a study of T-cell reconstitution after alpha-beta-depleted transplantation in children. This CDR3 has 16 amino acids. Germline assignment: CDR1 SSHAT and CDR2 FNYEAQ (reference sequence). Library preparation (for TCRbeta) was performed with unique molecular identifiers. TCRdb recomputed calls from the PCR reads with MiXCR, one row per CDR3 protein. The sample has over 550,000 distinct CDR3 sequences; under 12% are singletons. This clonotype was seen more than once but under ten times. The junction and the germline gene differ at one end; a read error may be behind it.

This sequence was found in a human donor who donated a stem cell graft to a child with acute myeloid leukemia. The chain has TRBV7-7 and TRBJ2-3; 10 nucleotides line up with TRBD2. The sample in question was PBMCs from the stem cell graft donor, obtained from the stem cell graft. The CDR3 sequence: CASSPTSGYRTDTQYF. The CDR3 DNA sequence: TGTGCTAGCAGCCCGACTAGCGGGTATAGAACAGATACGCAGTATTTT.